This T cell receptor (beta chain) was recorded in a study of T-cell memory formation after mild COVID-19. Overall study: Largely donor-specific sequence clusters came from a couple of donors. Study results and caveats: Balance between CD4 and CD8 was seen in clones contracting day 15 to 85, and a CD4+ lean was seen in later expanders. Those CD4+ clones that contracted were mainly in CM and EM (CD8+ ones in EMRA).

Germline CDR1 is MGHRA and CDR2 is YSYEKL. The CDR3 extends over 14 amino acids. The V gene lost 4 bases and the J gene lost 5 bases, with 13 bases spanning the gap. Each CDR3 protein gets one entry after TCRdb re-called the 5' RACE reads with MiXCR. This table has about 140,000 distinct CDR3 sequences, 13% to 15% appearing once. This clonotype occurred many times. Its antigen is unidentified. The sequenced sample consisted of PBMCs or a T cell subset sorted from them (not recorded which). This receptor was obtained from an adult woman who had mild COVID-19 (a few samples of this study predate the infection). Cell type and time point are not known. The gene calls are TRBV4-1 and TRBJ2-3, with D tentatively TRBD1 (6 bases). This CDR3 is CASSRGLGGDTQYF. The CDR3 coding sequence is TGCGCCAGCAGCCGGGGGCTCGGAGGAGATACGCAGTATTTT.